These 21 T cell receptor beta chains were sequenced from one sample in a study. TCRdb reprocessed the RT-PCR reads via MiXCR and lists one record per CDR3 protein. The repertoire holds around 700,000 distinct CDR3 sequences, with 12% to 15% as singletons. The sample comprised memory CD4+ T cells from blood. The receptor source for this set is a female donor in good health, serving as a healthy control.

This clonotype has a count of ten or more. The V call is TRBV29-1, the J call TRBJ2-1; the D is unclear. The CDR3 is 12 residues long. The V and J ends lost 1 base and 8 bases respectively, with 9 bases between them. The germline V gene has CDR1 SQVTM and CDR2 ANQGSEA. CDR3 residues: CSVEVPPDEQFF. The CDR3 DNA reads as TGCAGCGTTGAAGTTCCCCCCGATGAGCAGTTCTTC.

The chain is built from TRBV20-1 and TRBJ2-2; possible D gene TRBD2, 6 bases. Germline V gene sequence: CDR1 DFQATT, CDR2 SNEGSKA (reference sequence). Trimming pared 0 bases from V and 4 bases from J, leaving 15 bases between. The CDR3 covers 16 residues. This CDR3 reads CSARDRRTGGTGELFF. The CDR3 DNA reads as TGCAGTGCTAGAGACAGGCGAACCGGGGGCACCGGGGAGCTGTTTTTT.

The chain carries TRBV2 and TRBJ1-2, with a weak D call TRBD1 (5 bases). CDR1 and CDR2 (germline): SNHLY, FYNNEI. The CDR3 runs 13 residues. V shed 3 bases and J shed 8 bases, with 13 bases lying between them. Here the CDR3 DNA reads TGTGCCAGCAGTGAGGACAAGGCCCGAGGCTACACCTTC. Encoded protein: CASSEDKARGYTF.

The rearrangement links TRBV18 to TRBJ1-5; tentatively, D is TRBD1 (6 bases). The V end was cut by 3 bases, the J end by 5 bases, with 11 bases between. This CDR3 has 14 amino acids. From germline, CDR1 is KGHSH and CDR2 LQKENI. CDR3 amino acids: CASSPTGDDQPQHF. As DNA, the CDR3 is TGTGCCAGCTCACCGACAGGCGACGATCAGCCCCAGCATTTT. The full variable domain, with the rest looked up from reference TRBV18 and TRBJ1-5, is NAGVMQNPRHLVRRRGQEARLRCSPMKGHSHVYWYRQLPEEGLKFMVYLQKENIIDESGMPKERFSAEFPKEGPSILRIQQVVRGDSAAYFCASSPTGDDQPQHFGDGTRLSIL.

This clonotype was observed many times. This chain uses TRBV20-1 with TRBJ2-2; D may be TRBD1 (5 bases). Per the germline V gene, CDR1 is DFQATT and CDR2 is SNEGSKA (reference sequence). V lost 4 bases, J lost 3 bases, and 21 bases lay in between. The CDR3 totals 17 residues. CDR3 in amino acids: CSAKDGRSGQYTGELFF. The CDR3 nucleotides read TGCAGTGCTAAGGACGGCCGCTCTGGACAATACACCGGGGAGCTGTTTTTT.

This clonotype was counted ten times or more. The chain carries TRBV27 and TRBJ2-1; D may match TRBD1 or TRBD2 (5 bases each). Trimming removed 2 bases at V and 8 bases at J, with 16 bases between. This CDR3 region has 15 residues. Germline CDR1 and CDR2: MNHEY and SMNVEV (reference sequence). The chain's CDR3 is CASSLIGGEGDEQFF. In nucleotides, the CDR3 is TGTGCCAGCAGTTTAATTGGGGGAGAAGGCGATGAGCAGTTCTTC.

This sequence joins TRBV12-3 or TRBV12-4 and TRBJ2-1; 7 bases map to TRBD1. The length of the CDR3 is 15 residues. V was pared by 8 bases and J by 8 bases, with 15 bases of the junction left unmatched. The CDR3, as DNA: TGTGCCAGCGAACTTCGGACAGGTCAGTTTGATGAGCAGTTCTTC. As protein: CASELRTGQFDEQFF.

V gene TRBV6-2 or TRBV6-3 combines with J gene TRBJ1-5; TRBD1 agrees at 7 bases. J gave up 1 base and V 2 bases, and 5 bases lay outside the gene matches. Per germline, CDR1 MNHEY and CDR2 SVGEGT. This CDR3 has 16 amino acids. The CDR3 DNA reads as TGTGCCAGCAGTTACCGGACAGGACAAAGCAATCAGCCCCAGCATTTT. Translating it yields CASSYRTGQSNQPQHF.

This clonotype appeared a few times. The CDR3 sequence: CATSTLAGVYNEQFF. The DNA of the CDR3 is TGTGCCACCAGCACTCTAGCGGGAGTCTACAATGAGCAGTTCTTC. The J gene is TRBJ2-1, the V gene TRBV24-1; 10 bases agree with TRBD2. The CDR3 contains 15 residues. CDR1 is KGHDR and CDR2 is SFDVKD in the germline V gene. The junction had 5 bases not matched to a gene; V was cut back by 7 bases and J by 3 bases.

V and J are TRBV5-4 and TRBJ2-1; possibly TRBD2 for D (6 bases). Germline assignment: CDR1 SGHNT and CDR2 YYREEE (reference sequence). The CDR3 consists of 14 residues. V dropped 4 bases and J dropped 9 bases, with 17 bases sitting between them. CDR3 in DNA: TGTGCCAGCAGCACGCCTCAGGAGGGGTCTGAGCAGTTCTTC. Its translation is CASSTPQEGSEQFF. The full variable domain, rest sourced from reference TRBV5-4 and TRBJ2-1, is ETGVTQSPTHLIKTRGQQVTLRCSSQSGHNTVSWYQQALGQGPQFIFQYYREEENGRGNFPPRFSGLQFPNYSSELNVNALELDDSALYLCASSTPQEGSEQFFGPGTRLTVL.

CDR3 sequence: CASSKDTVNTEAFF. CDR3 nucleotide sequence: TGTGCCAGCAGCAAGGACACGGTGAACACTGAAGCTTTCTTT. The rearrangement joins TRBV7-2 to TRBJ1-1, with D maybe TRBD1 (5 bases). The V end lost 5 bases, the J end lost 0 bases, and 10 bases lay between the germline ends. Germline V lookup: CDR1 SGHTA, CDR2 FQGNSA. The length of the CDR3 is 14 residues.

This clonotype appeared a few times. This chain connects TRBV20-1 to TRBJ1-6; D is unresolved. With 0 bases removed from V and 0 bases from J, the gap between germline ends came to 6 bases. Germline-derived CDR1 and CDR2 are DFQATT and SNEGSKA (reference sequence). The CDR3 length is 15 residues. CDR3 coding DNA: TGCAGTGCTAGAGATGGGAGCTCCTATAATTCACCCCTCCACTTT. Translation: CSARDGSSYNSPLHF.

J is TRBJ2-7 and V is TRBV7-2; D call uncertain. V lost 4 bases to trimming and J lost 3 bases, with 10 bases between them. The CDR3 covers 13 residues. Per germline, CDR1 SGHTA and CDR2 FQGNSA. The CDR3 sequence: CASSSKMGYEQYF. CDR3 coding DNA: TGTGCCAGCAGCTCCAAGATGGGCTACGAGCAGTACTTC.

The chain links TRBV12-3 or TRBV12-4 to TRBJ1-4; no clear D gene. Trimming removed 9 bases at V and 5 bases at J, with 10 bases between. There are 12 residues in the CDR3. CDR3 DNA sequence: TGTGCCAGGGGAACCGTAAATGAAAAACTGTTTTTT. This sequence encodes CARGTVNEKLFF.

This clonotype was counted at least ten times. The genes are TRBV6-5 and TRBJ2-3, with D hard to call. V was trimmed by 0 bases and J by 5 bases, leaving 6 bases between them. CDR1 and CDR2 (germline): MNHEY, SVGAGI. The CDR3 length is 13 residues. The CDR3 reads CASSYSAGDTQYF. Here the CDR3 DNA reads TGTGCCAGCAGTTACTCGGCAGGAGATACGCAGTATTTT.

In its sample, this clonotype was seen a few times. This CDR3 reads CASSFGGVGTIYF. CDR3 in DNA: TGTGCCAGCAGTTTCGGAGGGGTAGGGACCATATATTTT. The rearrangement uses TRBV12-3 or TRBV12-4 and TRBJ1-3, with D perhaps TRBD1 (5 bases). V lost 3 bases to trimming and J lost 10 bases, with 13 bases between them. The CDR3 covers 13 residues.

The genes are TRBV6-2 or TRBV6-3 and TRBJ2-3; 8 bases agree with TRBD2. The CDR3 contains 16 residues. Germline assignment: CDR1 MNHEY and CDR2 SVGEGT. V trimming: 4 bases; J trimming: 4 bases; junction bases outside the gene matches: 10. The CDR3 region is CASSWPSSGIADTQYF. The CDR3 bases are TGTGCCAGCAGTTGGCCGAGTAGCGGGATCGCAGATACGCAGTATTTT.

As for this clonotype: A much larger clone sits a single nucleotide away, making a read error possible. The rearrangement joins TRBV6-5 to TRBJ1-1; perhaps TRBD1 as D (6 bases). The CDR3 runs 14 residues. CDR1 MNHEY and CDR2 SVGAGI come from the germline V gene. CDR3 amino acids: CASTTGQPNIEAFF. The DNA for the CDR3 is TGTGCCAGCACCACCGGACAGCCGAACATTGAAGCTTTCTTT.

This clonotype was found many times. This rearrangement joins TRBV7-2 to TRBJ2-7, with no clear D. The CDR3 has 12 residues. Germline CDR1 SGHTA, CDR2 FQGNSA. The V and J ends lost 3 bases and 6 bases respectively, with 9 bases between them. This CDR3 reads CASSLSWPEQYF. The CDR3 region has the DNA TGTGCCAGCAGCTTGAGTTGGCCCGAGCAGTACTTC. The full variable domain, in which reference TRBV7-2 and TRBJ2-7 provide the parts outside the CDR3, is GAGVSQSPSNKVTEKGKDVELRCDPISGHTALYWYRQSLGQGLEFLIYFQGNSAPDKSGLPSDRFSAERTGGSVSTLTIQRTQQEDSAVYLCASSLSWPEQYFGPGTRLTVT.

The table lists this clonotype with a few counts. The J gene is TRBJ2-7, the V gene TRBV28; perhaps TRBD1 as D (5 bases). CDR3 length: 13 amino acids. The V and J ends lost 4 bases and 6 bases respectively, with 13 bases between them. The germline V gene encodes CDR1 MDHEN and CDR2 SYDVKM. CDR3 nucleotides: TGTGCCAGCAGTTCTGGCAGGGAAAGCGAGCAGTACTTC. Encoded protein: CASSSGRESEQYF.

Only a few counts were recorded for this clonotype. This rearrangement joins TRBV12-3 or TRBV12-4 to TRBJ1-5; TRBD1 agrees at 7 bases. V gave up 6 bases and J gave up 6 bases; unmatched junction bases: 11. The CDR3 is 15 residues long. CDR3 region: CASSLNRGGSQPQHF. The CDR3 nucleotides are TGTGCCAGCAGCCTGAACAGGGGAGGTAGTCAGCCCCAGCATTTT.